This T cell receptor beta chain was observed in a study of cytomegalovirus exposure and HLA in healthy donors. Study details: Unique TCRs numbering around 80 million, obtained from HLA-typed donors, made up an early data release. Whole-study results and caveats: TCR beta chains numbering about 160 were designated cytomegalovirus-associated. It has been reported that TCR beta sequences accurately predicted the HLA-A and HLA-B alleles of most subjects. CMV serostatus was the only recorded immune exposure for donors.

The V end was cut by 0 bases, the J end by 4 bases, with 8 bases between. In germline, CDR1 is SGHRS, CDR2 YFSETQ. The CDR3 has 14 residues. PCR employed 60 Vbeta and 13 Jbeta primers. The repertoire was sequenced with immunoSEQ multiplex PCR; TCRdb's copy has only in-frame clones and lacks some. The sample yields roughly 170,000 clones, 70% to 85% seen once. Points on this clone: Antigen specificity is unknown.

This TCR was sampled from a girl aged 2 to 10 in good health and CMV-seropositive. J is TRBJ2-1 and V is TRBV5-1; weak D call: TRBD1 (5 bases). Sequencing input: PBMCs. The CDR3 DNA sequence: TGCGCCAGCAGCTTGGTGCAGGGATACAATGAGCAGTTCTTC. Its protein product is CASSLVQGYNEQFF.